This TCR beta chain derives from a study of CD8 T cells in Susac syndrome. CDR1 and CDR2 (germline): ENHRY, SYGVKD. V shed 0 bases and J 5 bases; nucleotides not matched to a gene: 1. The CDR3 totals 14 residues. RNA, at about 0.45 to 1 ug, was reverse transcribed with random hexamers. TCRdb reprocessed the immunoSEQ multiplex PCR reads with MiXCR, giving one entry per CDR3 protein. The sample comprises about 200,000 distinct CDR3 sequences, roughly 90% of which are singletons, and approximately 0.086% rests with the top ten. The TCR originated in a human donor with Susac syndrome. Source material: CD4+ T cells from PBMCs. J is TRBJ2-5 and V is TRBV10-3; 9 bases are a match to TRBD2. CDR3 protein: CAISESAGGETQYF. CDR3 coding DNA: TGTGCCATCAGTGAGTCCGCGGGAGGGGAGACCCAGTACTTC.